The 30 T cell receptor beta chains below were found in one sample sequenced in a study of neurological immune-mediated disorders. MiXCR was run by TCRdb on the 5' RACE reads, yielding one entry per CDR3 protein. The table has tens of thousands of distinct CDR3 sequences, over 6% seen once; the top ten hold about 0.57%. Sequences were obtained from CD4+ T cells from blood. These receptors were taken from a woman aged 35 to 49 in good health.

This clonotype has a count of ten or more. This chain links TRBV20-1 with TRBJ2-7, with D possibly being TRBD1 (7 bases). The ends were cut back, 5 bases at V and 2 bases at J, with 16 bases in the middle. Germline assignment: CDR1 DFQATT and CDR2 SNEGSKA (reference sequence). There are 14 residues in the CDR3. The CDR3: CSALEGAVAYEQYF. The CDR3 DNA follows: TGCAGTGCTCTGGAGGGGGCCGTAGCCTACGAGCAGTACTTC.

This clonotype came up many times. The rearrangement links TRBV5-1 to TRBJ1-2; D unresolved. Germline V gene sequence: CDR1 SGHRS, CDR2 YFSETQ. This CDR3 contains 14 residues. V lost 4 bases and J 0 bases, leaving 10 bases between the germline ends. CDR3 region: CASSNERANYGYTF. The DNA for the CDR3 is TGCGCCAGCAGCAATGAACGGGCTAACTATGGCTACACCTTC.

Ten or more counts support this clonotype. CDR3 amino acids: CASSRTALEAFF. Here the CDR3 DNA reads TGTGCCAGCAGCCGGACAGCTCTCGAAGCTTTCTTT. The rearrangement uses TRBV7-2 and TRBJ1-1; possible D gene TRBD1, 6 bases. The CDR3 is 12 residues long. The germline V and J ends were trimmed by 5 bases and 8 bases, with 12 bases remaining between them. The germline V gene encodes CDR1 SGHTA and CDR2 FQGNSA.

This clonotype was detected ten times or more. V is TRBV28 and J is TRBJ2-3, with D perhaps matching TRBD2 (6 bases). This CDR3 has 15 residues. V was pared by 6 bases and J by 4 bases, with 17 bases between. CDR1 and CDR2 from the germline V gene are MDHEN and SYDVKM. DNA of the CDR3: TGTGCCAGCAGACGTCGGAGGGGTGTATCAGATACGCAGTATTTT. It codes for CASRRRRGVSDTQYF.

This clonotype was picked up many times. CDR3 sequence: CASSFESPYNEQFF. CDR3 DNA sequence: TGCGCCAGCAGCTTCGAGAGCCCCTACAATGAGCAGTTCTTC. The V gene is TRBV5-1, the J gene TRBJ2-1, with D unresolved. CDR3 length: 14 residues. Trimming shortened V by 2 bases and J by 2 bases, and 8 bases separated the two germline ends. Germline CDR1 reads SGHRS; CDR2 reads YFSETQ.

This clonotype was detected ten times or more. This chain uses TRBV4-3 with TRBJ2-3, with D tentatively TRBD2 (5 bases). This CDR3 comprises 15 residues. V dropped 0 bases and J dropped 2 bases, with 9 bases sitting between them. Germline V lookup: CDR1 LGHNA, CDR2 YSLEER. The CDR3 DNA reads as TGCGCCAGCAGCCAAGACACTAGTCCCACAGATACGCAGTATTTT. Its translation: CASSQDTSPTDTQYF.

There are many counts of this clonotype. This rearrangement joins TRBV12-3 or TRBV12-4 to TRBJ2-7, with 7 bases identical to TRBD2. V lost 6 bases to trimming and J lost 2 bases; unmatched junction nucleotides: 10. CDR3 length: 15 residues. CDR3 amino acids: CASREKTSAAYEQYF. Written as DNA, the CDR3 is TGTGCCAGCAGGGAAAAAACTAGCGCAGCCTACGAGCAGTACTTC.

Many counts were recorded for this clonotype. V is TRBV20-1 and J is TRBJ2-3; D perhaps matches TRBD2 (5 bases). The CDR3 is made up of 13 amino acids. The V gene's germline CDR1 is DFQATT and CDR2 SNEGSKA (reference sequence). Trimming took 3 bases from V and 0 from J, leaving 7 bases between them. CDR3 in amino acids: CSARSGSTDTQYF. DNA of the CDR3: TGCAGTGCTAGGTCGGGGAGCACAGATACGCAGTATTTT.

There are many counts of this clonotype. V usage is TRBV29-1 and J usage is TRBJ2-7; perhaps TRBD1 as D (5 bases). Deletions cut 6 bases from V and 4 bases from J, with 13 bases between. CDR1 and CDR2 from the germline V gene are SQVTM and ANQGSEA. The CDR3 extends over 12 amino acids. The CDR3 DNA reads as TGCAGCGTCCAGGAAGGGGTTTACGAGCAGTACTTC. Its protein product is CSVQEGVYEQYF.

This clonotype was found a few times. The genes are TRBV9 and TRBJ2-7, with D tentatively TRBD1 (5 bases). Per germline, CDR1 SGDLS and CDR2 YYNGEE. This CDR3 is built from 12 residues. V was pared by 3 bases and J by 7 bases, with 11 bases between. In nucleotides, the CDR3 is TGTGCCAGCAGCGGAAATAGGGGAGAGCAGTACTTC. Amino acid sequence: CASSGNRGEQYF. Complete variable domain (other parts from reference TRBV9 and TRBJ2-7): DSGVTQTPKHLITATGQRVTLRCSPRSGDLSVYWYQQSLDQGLQFLIQYYNGEERAKGNILERFSAQQFPDLHSELNLSSLELGDSALYFCASSGNRGEQYFGPGTRLTVT.

The chain links TRBV5-1 to TRBJ2-1; no definite D call. The CDR3 loop spans 14 amino acids. The germline gives CDR1 SGHRS, CDR2 YFSETQ. V was pared by 0 bases and J by 5 bases, with 9 bases between. CDR3 amino acids: CASSLVPQNNEQFF. CDR3 nucleotide sequence: TGCGCCAGCAGCTTGGTCCCCCAGAACAATGAGCAGTTCTTC.

This clonotype was seen repeatedly, ten times or more. The V gene is TRBV20-1, the J gene TRBJ1-6, with 7 bases that match TRBD1. This CDR3 has 16 amino acids. The V gene end was trimmed by 0 bases and the J gene end by 10 bases; junction bases not matched to a gene: 12. CDR1 DFQATT and CDR2 SNEGSKA come from the germline V gene (reference sequence). CDR3 DNA sequence: TGCAGTGCTAGAGACCGGCAGGGGGGTCGCGGCTCACCCCTCCACTTT. This gives the protein CSARDRQGGRGSPLHF.

This clonotype was found many times. This chain joins TRBV5-6 and TRBJ2-2; TRBD1 might be the D (6 bases). The germline CDR1 and CDR2 sequences are SGHDT and YYEEEE. The CDR3 length is 16 residues. The germline V and J ends were trimmed by 2 bases and 3 bases, with 14 bases remaining between them. The CDR3 reads CASSLKTDRHTGELFF. The DNA for the CDR3 is TGTGCCAGCAGCTTAAAGACGGACAGACACACCGGGGAGCTGTTTTTT.

The table lists this clonotype with many counts. This chain connects TRBV5-6 to TRBJ1-3; D call uncertain. The CDR3 contains 14 residues. Trimming took 1 base from V and 2 from J, leaving 7 bases between them. The V gene's germline CDR1 is SGHDT and CDR2 YYEEEE. The CDR3: CASSLWETGNTIYF. In DNA, the CDR3 is TGTGCCAGCAGCTTGTGGGAAACTGGAAACACCATATATTTT.

This clonotype was seen at least ten times. The chain is built from TRBV7-9 and TRBJ2-7; D remains unclear. CDR1 and CDR2 (germline): SEHNR, FQNEAQ (reference sequence). Between the trimmed V and J ends, which lost 2 bases and 2 bases, there was a span of 7 bases. The CDR3 totals 13 residues. In nucleotides, the CDR3 is TGTGCCAGCAGCTTAAAAACCCCCTACGAGCAGTACTTC. Protein sequence: CASSLKTPYEQYF.

This clonotype appeared many times. The chain has TRBV5-5 and TRBJ2-2; D not certain. The V and J ends lost 4 bases and 0 bases respectively, with 13 bases between them. The germline V gene has CDR1 SGHKS and CDR2 YYEKEE (reference sequence). The CDR3 is made up of 16 amino acids. The CDR3 DNA is TGTGCCAGCAGCCCCCGACCCCTATCGAACACCGGGGAGCTGTTTTTT. Its translation: CASSPRPLSNTGELFF. The variable domain in full, completed from reference TRBV5-5 and TRBJ2-2, reads DAGVTQSPTHLIKTRGQQVTLRCSPISGHKSVSWYQQVLGQGPQFIFQYYEKEERGRGNFPDRFSARQFPNYSSELNVNALLLGDSALYLCASSPRPLSNTGELFFGEGSRLTVL.

This clonotype was observed many times. Mismatch with germline at one junction end may stem from a read error. V and J are TRBV28 and TRBJ2-7, with TRBD2 as a possible D gene (5 bases). Germline-derived CDR1 and CDR2 are MDHEN and SYDVKM. The CDR3 extends over 13 amino acids. CDR3 amino acids: CVSGGGSAYEQYF. The DNA for the CDR3 is TGTGTCAGCGGAGGCGGCTCCGCCTACGAGCAGTACTTC.

This clonotype came up many times. This rearrangement joins TRBV20-1 to TRBJ2-7; 12 bases align to TRBD2. This CDR3 has 16 residues. Germline CDR1 and CDR2: DFQATT and SNEGSKA (reference sequence). Trimming took 4 bases from V and 10 from J; bases not matched to a gene: 17. CDR3 residues: CSAILAGGLNPWGQYF. The DNA for the CDR3 is TGCAGTGCTATCCTAGCGGGAGGGCTAAACCCGTGGGGCCAGTACTTC.

The gene calls are TRBV5-1 and TRBJ1-5, with D uncertain. The CDR3 is made up of 16 amino acids. Germline V gene lookup returns CDR1 SGHRS and CDR2 YFSETQ. V dropped 2 bases and J dropped 6 bases, with 18 bases sitting between them. The CDR3 DNA is TGCGCCAGCAGCTTAGGCGGGCTGACCGGGCGTCAGCCCCAGCATTTT. This translates into CASSLGGLTGRQPQHF.

This clonotype was observed many times. V usage is TRBV11-2 and J usage is TRBJ2-3, with D perhaps TRBD2 (5 bases). Deletions cut 0 bases from V and 2 bases from J, with 12 bases between. The CDR3 contains 16 residues. The germline gives CDR1 SGHAT, CDR2 FQNNGV. The CDR3 here is CASSLDPDYSTDTQYF. CDR3 nucleotides: TGTGCCAGCAGCTTAGATCCCGACTATTCCACAGATACGCAGTATTTT.

At least ten counts were recorded for this clonotype. This rearrangement joins TRBV3-1 to TRBJ2-1; 7 bases agree with TRBD2. V shed 4 bases and J 0 bases; nucleotides not matched to a gene: 12. CDR1 LGHDT and CDR2 YNNKEL come from the germline V gene (reference sequence). This CDR3 comprises 18 residues. Here the CDR3 DNA reads TGTGCCAGCAGCCTTGGCGGGAGCTGGGGAAGCTCCTACAATGAGCAGTTCTTC. Translating gives CASSLGGSWGSSYNEQFF.

This clonotype was seen repeatedly, ten times or more. The V and J genes are TRBV6-2 or TRBV6-3 and TRBJ2-7; TRBD2 matches 11 bases. Trimming cost V 6 bases and J 3 bases; bases outside gene matches: 7. This CDR3 spans 15 amino acids. The germline gives CDR1 MNHEY, CDR2 SVGEGT. The CDR3 DNA is TGTGCCAGCAGAGAAGGACTAGCGGGTTTCTACGAGCAGTACTTC. Translating it yields CASREGLAGFYEQYF.

The chain joins TRBV28 to TRBJ2-1; tentatively, D is TRBD2 (5 bases). Germline V CDR1 and CDR2: MDHEN, SYDVKM. V was shortened by 6 bases and J by 5 bases, with 11 bases between the two germline ends. This CDR3 has 13 residues. CDR3 DNA: TGTGCCAGCAGCTTTCTAGCCGACAATGAGCAGTTCTTC. It codes for CASSFLADNEQFF.

This clonotype came up many times. This rearrangement joins TRBV27 to TRBJ2-2, with a tentative D call TRBD1 (5 bases). CDR1 is MNHEY, CDR2 SMNVEV, per germline (reference sequence). This CDR3 spans 16 amino acids. V lost 3 bases, J lost 0 bases, and 11 bases lay in between. DNA of the CDR3: TGTGCCAGCAGTTTTGCAGGGTTCGCGAACACCGGGGAGCTGTTTTTT. Protein product: CASSFAGFANTGELFF.

This clonotype came up many times. The V gene is TRBV11-2, the J gene TRBJ2-1; D is uncertain. CDR1 is SGHAT and CDR2 is FQNNGV in the germline V gene. With 5 bases removed from V and 14 bases from J, the gap between germline ends came to 16 bases. The CDR3 contains 12 residues. The CDR3 DNA is TGTGCCAGCAGCACCTTTTTTGGGTTGGAGTTCTTC. This sequence encodes CASSTFFGLEFF.

Ten or more counts support this clonotype. This chain uses TRBV20-1 with TRBJ2-7, with D tentatively TRBD2 (6 bases). Between the trimmed V and J ends, which lost 7 bases and 1 base, there was a span of 17 bases. The CDR3 has 14 residues. The germline V gene encodes CDR1 DFQATT and CDR2 SNEGSKA (reference sequence). For the CDR3, the DNA is TGCAGTGGGGGGGACCGGGGGAAATCCTACGAGCAGTACTTC. As protein: CSGGDRGKSYEQYF.

In this sample, this clonotype turned up many times. The chain employs TRBV5-1 and TRBJ1-6; D is ambiguous. Germline V gene lookup returns CDR1 SGHRS and CDR2 YFSETQ. This CDR3 region has 15 residues. Trimming pared 1 base from V and 12 bases from J, leaving 17 bases between. In nucleotides, the CDR3 is TGCGCCAGCAGCTTGATGGGCATCACGGGGTTACCCCTCCACTTT. This sequence encodes CASSLMGITGLPLHF.

This clonotype was counted at least ten times. In DNA, the CDR3 is TGCGCCAGCAGCTTGGCCGGGACTAGAGGGGACATTCAGTACTTC. It codes for CASSLAGTRGDIQYF. This sequence joins TRBV5-1 and TRBJ2-4, with TRBD2 identical over 8 bases. Germline CDR1 and CDR2: SGHRS and YFSETQ. The V segment lost 0 bases and the J segment 8 bases; nucleotides outside the gene matches: 7. The CDR3 length is 15 residues.

This chain's CDR3 is CARSRPGQGAETDTQYF. For the CDR3, the DNA is TGTGCCAGAAGCCGACCGGGACAGGGGGCGGAAACAGATACGCAGTATTTT. J is TRBJ2-3 and V is TRBV5-3; 12 bases agree with TRBD1. TRBV5-3 is an open reading frame whose function is uncertain. This CDR3 region has 17 residues. The ends lost 4 bases at V and 3 bases at J; junction bases unmatched: 9.

This clonotype was seen at least ten times. This chain joins TRBV9 and TRBJ2-3, with 13 bases lining up with TRBD2. V trimming: 0 bases; J trimming: 6 bases; junction bases outside the gene matches: 16. Germline-derived CDR1 and CDR2 are SGDLS and YYNGEE. The CDR3 runs to 20 residues. CDR3 in amino acids: CASSVEGGTGTSGARDTQYF. For the CDR3, the DNA is TGTGCCAGCAGCGTAGAAGGGGGAACCGGGACTAGCGGGGCCCGGGATACGCAGTATTTT.